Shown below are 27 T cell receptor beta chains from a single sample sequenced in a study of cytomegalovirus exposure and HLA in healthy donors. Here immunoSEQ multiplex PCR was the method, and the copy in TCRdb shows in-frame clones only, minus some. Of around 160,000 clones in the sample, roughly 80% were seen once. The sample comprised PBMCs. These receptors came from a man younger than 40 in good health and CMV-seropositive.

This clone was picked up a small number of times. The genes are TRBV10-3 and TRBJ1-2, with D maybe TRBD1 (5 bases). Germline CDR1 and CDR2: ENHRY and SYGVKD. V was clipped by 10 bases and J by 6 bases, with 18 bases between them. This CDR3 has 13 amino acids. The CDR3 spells CATRGGGGHGYTF. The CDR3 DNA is TGTGCCACCCGGGGCGGGGGAGGCCATGGCTACACCTTC.

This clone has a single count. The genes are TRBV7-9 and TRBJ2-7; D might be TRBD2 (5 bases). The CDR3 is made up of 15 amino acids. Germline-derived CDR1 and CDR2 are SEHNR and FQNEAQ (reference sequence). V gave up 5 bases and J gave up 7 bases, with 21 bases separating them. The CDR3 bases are TGTGCCAGCAGCAGACTGAACAGCTTTTGGGAGGAGCAGTACTTC. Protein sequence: CASSRLNSFWEEQYF.

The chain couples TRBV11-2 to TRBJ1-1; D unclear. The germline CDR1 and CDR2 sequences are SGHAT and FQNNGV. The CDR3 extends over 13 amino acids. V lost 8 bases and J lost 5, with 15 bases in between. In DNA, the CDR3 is TGTGCCAGCGGCTATGGTGAGAATACTGAAGCTTTCTTT. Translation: CASGYGENTEAFF.

CDR3 residues: CASSSSTSGVLEQYF. The DNA for the CDR3 is TGTGCCAGTAGTTCGTCGACTAGCGGGGTCCTAGAGCAGTACTTC. The V and J genes are TRBV19 and TRBJ2-7, with 11 bases that match TRBD2. The J segment lost 7 bases and the V segment lost 5 bases, leaving 10 bases of the junction unmatched. Germline CDR1 and CDR2: LNHDA and SQIVND (reference sequence). CDR3 size: 15 residues.

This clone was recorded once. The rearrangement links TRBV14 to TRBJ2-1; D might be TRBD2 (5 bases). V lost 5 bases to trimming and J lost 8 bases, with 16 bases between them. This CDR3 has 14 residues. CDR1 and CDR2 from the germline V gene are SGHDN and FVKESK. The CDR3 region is CASSKRQDLDEQFF. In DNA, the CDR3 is TGTGCCAGCAGCAAGCGGCAAGATTTGGATGAGCAGTTCTTC.

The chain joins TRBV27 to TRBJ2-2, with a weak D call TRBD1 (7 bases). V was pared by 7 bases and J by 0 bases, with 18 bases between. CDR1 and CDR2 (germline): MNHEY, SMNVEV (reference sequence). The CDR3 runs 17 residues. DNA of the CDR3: TGTGCCAGCACCTTAGAGGGCAGGGGGGCGAACACCGGGGAGCTGTTTTTT. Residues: CASTLEGRGANTGELFF.

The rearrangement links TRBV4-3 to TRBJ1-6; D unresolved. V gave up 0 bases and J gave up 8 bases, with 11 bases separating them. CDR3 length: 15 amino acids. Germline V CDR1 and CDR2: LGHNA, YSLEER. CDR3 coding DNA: TGCGCCAGCAGCCAAGACCATAGCCTGGATTCACCCCTCCACTTT. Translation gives CASSQDHSLDSPLHF.

In DNA, the CDR3 is TGTGCCAGCAGTTTATTGGGACAACTCTACGAGCAGTACTTC. Its translation: CASSLLGQLYEQYF. The chain combines TRBV27 with TRBJ2-7; D may be TRBD1 (6 bases). V was cut by 1 base and J by 3 bases, with 10 bases left in between. Per germline, CDR1 MNHEY and CDR2 SMNVEV (reference sequence). The CDR3 has 14 amino acids.

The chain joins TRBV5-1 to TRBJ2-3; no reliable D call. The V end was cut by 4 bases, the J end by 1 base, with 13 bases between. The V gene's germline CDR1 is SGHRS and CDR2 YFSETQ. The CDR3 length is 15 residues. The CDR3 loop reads CASSPFSYGTDTQYF. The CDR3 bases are TGCGCCAGCAGCCCGTTTAGTTACGGCACAGATACGCAGTATTTT.

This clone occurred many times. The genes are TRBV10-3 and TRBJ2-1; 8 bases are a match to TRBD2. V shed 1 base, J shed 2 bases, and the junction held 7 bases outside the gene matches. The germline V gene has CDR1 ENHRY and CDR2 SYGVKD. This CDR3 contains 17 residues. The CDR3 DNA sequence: TGTGCCATCAGTGAGTTCGGGGGGGCCCTCCCCTACAATGAGCAGTTCTTC. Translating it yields CAISEFGGALPYNEQFF.

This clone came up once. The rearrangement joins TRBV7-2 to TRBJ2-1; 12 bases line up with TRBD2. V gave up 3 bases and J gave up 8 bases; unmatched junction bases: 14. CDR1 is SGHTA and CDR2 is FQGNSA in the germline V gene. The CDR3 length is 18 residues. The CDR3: CASSLSWASGGASDEQFF. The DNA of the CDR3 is TGTGCCAGCAGCTTGTCCTGGGCTAGCGGGGGGGCCAGCGATGAGCAGTTCTTC.

The chain's CDR3 is CASSTEPPDTQYF. In nucleotides, the CDR3 is TGTGCCAGTTCCACAGAGCCCCCAGATACGCAGTATTTT. The J gene is TRBJ2-3, the V gene TRBV7-2; the D is unclear. CDR3 length equals 13 residues. V dropped 9 bases and J dropped 4 bases, with 14 bases sitting between them. The germline gives CDR1 SGHTA, CDR2 FQGNSA.

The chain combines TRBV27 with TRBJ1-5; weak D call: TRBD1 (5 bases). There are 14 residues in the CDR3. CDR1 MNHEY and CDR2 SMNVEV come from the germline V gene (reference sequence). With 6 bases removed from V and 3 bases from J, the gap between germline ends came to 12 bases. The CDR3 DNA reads TGTGCCAGCAGCCCTAGGGGTGTCAATCAGCCCCAGCATTTT. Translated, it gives CASSPRGVNQPQHF.

CDR3 loop: CASSEPGMDNEQFF. For the CDR3, the DNA is TGTGCCAGCAGTGAGCCCGGGATGGACAATGAGCAGTTCTTC. This chain connects TRBV6-1 to TRBJ2-1, with TRBD2 as a possible D gene (5 bases). Trimming stripped 3 bases from V and 5 bases from J, with 11 bases between. Germline V lookup: CDR1 MNHNS, CDR2 SASEGT. The CDR3 spans 14 residues.

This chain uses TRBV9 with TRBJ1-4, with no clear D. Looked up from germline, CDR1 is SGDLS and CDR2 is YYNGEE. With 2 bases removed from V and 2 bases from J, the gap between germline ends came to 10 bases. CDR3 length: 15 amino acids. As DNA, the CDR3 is TGTGCCAGCAGCGTGACTGGGAGGACTAATGAAAAACTGTTTTTT. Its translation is CASSVTGRTNEKLFF.

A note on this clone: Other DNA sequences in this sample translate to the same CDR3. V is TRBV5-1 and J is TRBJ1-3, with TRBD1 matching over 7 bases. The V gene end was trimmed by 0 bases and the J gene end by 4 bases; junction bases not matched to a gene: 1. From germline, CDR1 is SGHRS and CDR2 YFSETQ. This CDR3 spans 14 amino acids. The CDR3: CASSLGDRGNTIYF. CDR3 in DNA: TGCGCCAGCAGCTTGGGGGACAGAGGAAACACCATATATTTT.

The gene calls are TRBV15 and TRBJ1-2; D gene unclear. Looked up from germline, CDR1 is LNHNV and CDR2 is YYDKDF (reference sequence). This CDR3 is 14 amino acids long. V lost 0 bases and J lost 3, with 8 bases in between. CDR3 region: CATSRDPGDYGYTF. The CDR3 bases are TGTGCCACCAGCAGAGATCCGGGTGACTATGGCTACACCTTC.

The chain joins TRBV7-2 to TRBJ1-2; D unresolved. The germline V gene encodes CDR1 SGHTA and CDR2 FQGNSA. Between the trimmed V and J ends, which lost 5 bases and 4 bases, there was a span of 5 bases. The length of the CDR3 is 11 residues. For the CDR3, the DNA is TGTGCCAGCAGCCCCGGCTATGGCTACACCTTC. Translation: CASSPGYGYTF.

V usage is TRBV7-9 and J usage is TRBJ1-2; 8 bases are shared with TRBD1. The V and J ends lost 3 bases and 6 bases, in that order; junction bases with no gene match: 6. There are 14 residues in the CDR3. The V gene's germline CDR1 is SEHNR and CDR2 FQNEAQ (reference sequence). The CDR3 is CASSLQGAINGYTF. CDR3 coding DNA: TGTGCCAGCAGCTTGCAGGGGGCTATTAATGGCTACACCTTC.

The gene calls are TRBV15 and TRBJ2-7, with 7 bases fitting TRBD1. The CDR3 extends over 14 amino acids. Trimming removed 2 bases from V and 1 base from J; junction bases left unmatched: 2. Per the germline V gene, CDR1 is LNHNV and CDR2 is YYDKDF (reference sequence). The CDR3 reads CATSRQGQSYEQYF. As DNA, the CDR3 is TGTGCCACCAGCAGACAGGGACAGTCCTACGAGCAGTACTTC.

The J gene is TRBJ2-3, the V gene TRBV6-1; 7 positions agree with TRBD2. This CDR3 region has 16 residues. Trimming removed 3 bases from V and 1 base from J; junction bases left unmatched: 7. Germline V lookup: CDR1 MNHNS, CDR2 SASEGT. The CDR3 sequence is CASSEDPSGGTDTQYF. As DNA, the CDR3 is TGTGCCAGCAGTGAGGACCCCAGCGGGGGCACAGATACGCAGTATTTT.

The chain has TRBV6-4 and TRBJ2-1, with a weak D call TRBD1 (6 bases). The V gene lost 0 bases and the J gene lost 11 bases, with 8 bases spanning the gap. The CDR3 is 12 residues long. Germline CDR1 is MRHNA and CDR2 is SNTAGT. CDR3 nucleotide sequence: TGTGCCAGCAGTGACTCCGGACAGAAGCAGTTCTTC. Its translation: CASSDSGQKQFF.

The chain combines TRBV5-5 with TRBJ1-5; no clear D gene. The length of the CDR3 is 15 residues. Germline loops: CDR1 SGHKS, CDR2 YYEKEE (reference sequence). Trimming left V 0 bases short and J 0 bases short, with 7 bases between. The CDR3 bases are TGTGCCAGCAGCTTGGGACATACTAGCAATCAGCCCCAGCATTTT. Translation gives CASSLGHTSNQPQHF.

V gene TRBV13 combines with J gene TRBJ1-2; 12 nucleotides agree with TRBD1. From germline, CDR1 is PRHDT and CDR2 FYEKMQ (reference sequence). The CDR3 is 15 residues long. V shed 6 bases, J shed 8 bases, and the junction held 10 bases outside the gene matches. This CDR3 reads CASREAGTGGNGYTF. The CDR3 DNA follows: TGTGCCAGCAGGGAAGCCGGGACAGGGGGCAACGGCTACACCTTC. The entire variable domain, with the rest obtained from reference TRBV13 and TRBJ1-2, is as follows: AAGVIQSPRHLIKEKRETATLKCYPIPRHDTVYWYQQGPGQDPQFLISFYEKMQSDKGSIPDRFSAQQFSDYHSELNMSSLELGDSALYFCASREAGTGGNGYTFGSGTRLTVV.

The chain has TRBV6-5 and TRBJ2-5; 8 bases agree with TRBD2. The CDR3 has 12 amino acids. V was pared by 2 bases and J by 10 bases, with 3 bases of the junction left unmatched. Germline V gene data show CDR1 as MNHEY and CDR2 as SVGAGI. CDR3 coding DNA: TGTGCCAGCAGTTACCCGGGGGGGGGCCAGTACTTC. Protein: CASSYPGGGQYF.

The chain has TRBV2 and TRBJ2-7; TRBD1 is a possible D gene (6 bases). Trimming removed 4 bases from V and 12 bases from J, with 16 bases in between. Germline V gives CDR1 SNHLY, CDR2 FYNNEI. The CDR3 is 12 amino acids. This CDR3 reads CASSVTQGSPYF. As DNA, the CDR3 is TGTGCCAGCAGTGTTACCCAGGGGTCCCCGTACTTC.

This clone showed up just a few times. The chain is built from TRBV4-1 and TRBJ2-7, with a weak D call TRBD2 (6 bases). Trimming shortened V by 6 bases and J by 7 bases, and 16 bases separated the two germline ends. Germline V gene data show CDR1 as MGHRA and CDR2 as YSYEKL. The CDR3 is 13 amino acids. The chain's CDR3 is CASRRVGGWEQYF. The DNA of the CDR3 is TGCGCCAGCAGGAGGGTGGGGGGATGGGAGCAGTACTTC.